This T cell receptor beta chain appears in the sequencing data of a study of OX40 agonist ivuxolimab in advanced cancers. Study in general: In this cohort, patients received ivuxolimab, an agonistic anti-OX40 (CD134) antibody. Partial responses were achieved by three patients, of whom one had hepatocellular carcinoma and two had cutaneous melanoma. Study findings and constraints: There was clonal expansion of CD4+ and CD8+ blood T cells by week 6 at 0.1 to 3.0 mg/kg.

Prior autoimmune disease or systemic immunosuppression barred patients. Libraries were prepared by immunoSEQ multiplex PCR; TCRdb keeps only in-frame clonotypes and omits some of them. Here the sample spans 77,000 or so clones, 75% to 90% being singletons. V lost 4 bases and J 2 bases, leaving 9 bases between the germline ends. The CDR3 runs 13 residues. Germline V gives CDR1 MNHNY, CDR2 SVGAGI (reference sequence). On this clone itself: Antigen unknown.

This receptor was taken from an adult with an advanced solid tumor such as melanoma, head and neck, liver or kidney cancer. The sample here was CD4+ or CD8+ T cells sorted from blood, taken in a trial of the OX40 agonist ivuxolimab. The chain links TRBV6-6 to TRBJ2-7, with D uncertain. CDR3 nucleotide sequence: TGTGCCAGCAGTTGGGAACTTACCTACGAGCAGTACTTC. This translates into CASSWELTYEQYF.